This T cell receptor (beta chain) was sequenced during a study of blood T cell repertoires in COVID-19. Whole-study context: Specimens from acute and convalescent COVID-19 originated in the United States, Italy and Spain.

The CDR3 is made up of 14 amino acids. The germline V gene encodes CDR1 SEHNR and CDR2 FQNEAQ (reference sequence). V shed 0 bases, J shed 5 bases, and the junction held 2 bases outside the gene matches. Participant age was about 18 to 100 years, and participants resided in fewer than 30 US areas. Self-reported history from a screening survey and questionnaire set each donor's cohort. Only in-frame clones appear in the TCRdb table, and some are missing; sequencing was by immunoSEQ multiplex PCR. The sample includes around 290,000 clones, around 86% of them seen just once. The chain joins TRBV7-9 to TRBJ1-1; 8 bases line up with TRBD1. The sample consisted of PBMCs or T cells enriched from blood (not recorded which). The sequence was obtained from a woman under 30 who had recovered from COVID-19. The CDR3 coding sequence is TGTGCCAGCAGCTTAGCCGGGACAGGTACTGAAGCTTTCTTT. Translation: CASSLAGTGTEAFF.